This TCR beta chain was documented in a study of T cells in Graves' hyperthyroidism and ophthalmopathy (dated by TCRdb to the late 2010s). A note on the overall study: Peripheral blood samples were taken at the time of initial diagnosis, prior to any treatment. A discovery cohort of fewer than 110 patients, approximately 45 with Graves' ophthalmopathy and about 58 with stable Graves' hyperthyroidism, was used to find distinguishing TCR V-J signatures. Prospective prediction of ophthalmopathy was tested in an independent validation cohort of 18 to 20 hyperthyroidism patients and roughly 16 patients who later progressed to ophthalmopathy. The 100 or so discovery patients were divided at random into training and test sets in a 7:3 ratio. In addition, the study compared T-cell repertoires in thyroid tissue and in blood from five to seven Graves' hyperthyroidism patients. Once sampling was done, hyperthyroidism patients were given methimazole at a starting dose of 30 mg daily, whereas ophthalmopathy patients were given high-dose intravenous methylprednisolone. TCR Vbeta CDR3 sequencing of fewer than 150 peripheral blood samples (fewer than 45 ophthalmopathy, roughly 74 hyperthyroidism and roughly 17 progressor patients) is reported in the paper. Results the study describes overall, beyond this receptor: In validation, the model predicted progression to ophthalmopathy with approximately 71% sensitivity and about 72% specificity, a median of approximately 6.5 months before onset. Sample size was not statistically predetermined, and blinding of investigators to group allocation was not performed. Ophthalmopathy was separated from stable hyperthyroidism by a 13 V-J signature model, with about 86% sensitivity and approximately 81% specificity obtained in cross-validation and 80%/75% obtained in testing. Most expanded thyroid clonotypes (frequency above 0.001) were also detected in blood, suggesting blood repertoires may reflect thyroid immune responses.

A patient counted as having stable Graves' hyperthyroidism if no progression to ophthalmopathy occurred over 18 months of follow-up. Hyperthyroidism patients were newly diagnosed, with disease duration under 2 months, and aged 18 to 65 years. The study excluded patients with uncontrolled infections, other autoimmune diseases, pregnancy or lactation. Diagnoses relied on clinical symptoms, serum thyroxine and TRAb, thyroid ultrasound and orbital computed tomography. PBMCs were separated from approximately 9.9 ml of fresh peripheral blood using Ficoll-Paque density gradient centrifugation. Total RNA was extracted using Trizol reagent, and RNA quality was assessed on an Agilent 2100 Bioanalyzer. The TCR beta CDR3 regions were amplified from RNA transcripts. A first-round RT-PCR of the TCR CDR3 used the HTBI primer set with the Qiagen OneStep RT-PCR kit. Libraries were constructed in a second round of multiplex PCR, after which size selection and purification were carried out. Libraries were sequenced paired-end with 100 bp reads on an Illumina HiSeq2000. The paper's data handling went like this. SOAPnuke was used to process the raw data, throwing out any read that contained adapters or uncalled bases, had a mean Phred below 15, or lacked an exact constant-primer or identifier match. COPE v1.2.5 was used to merge high-quality paired reads, and clonotypes were defined as unique nucleotide sequences. MiTCR v1.1 was used to align the clonotypes against IMGT TRBV, TRBD and TRBJ reference segments. The analysis was restricted to V-J combinations with a frequency above 0.0001, which together covered roughly 99% of the repertoires. The TCS score was defined as F50 (clonal expansion) divided by E x V (chaos), with BLOSUM62-based TCRdist calculated between CDR3 peptides within each V-J. Welch's t-statistics and random forest reduced fewer than 600 V-J features to roughly 13, which were used in a naive Bayes classifier (R e1071). TCRdb reprocessed the public reads (quality trimming at Q25 with fastp, clone calling with MiXCR) and kept in-frame beta chains. Rows are combined by CDR3 protein, so each entry shows the most common genes and DNA. For this entry, the V and J calls and clone size follow TCRdb and not the study's own pipeline. Here the sample has approximately 610,000 distinct CDR3 sequences; around 15% occur a single time. Around 19% of the sample belongs to the ten largest clones.

On this clonotype: It has no known antigen specificity. It has no much larger one-base neighbor in the sample; base qualities were not kept.

Sequenced: blood. This TCR derives from a woman aged 18-29 years with Graves' hyperthyroidism.

CDR3 reads: CSARDITNTGELFF. In nucleotide form, the sequence is TGCAGTGCTAGAGATATCACCAACACCGGGGAGCTGTTTTTT. The rearranged chain carries TRBV20-1 and TRBJ2-2, with the D gene uncertain. The V and J ends are trimmed by 0 bases and 2 bases, leaving 7 bases between them. The germline V gene (reference sequence) gives CDR1 as DFQATT and CDR2 as SNEGSKA. Reading from cysteine to phenylalanine, the CDR3 counts 14 amino acids. Here the CDR3 DNA is all that survives: 42 bases in frame from base 1.